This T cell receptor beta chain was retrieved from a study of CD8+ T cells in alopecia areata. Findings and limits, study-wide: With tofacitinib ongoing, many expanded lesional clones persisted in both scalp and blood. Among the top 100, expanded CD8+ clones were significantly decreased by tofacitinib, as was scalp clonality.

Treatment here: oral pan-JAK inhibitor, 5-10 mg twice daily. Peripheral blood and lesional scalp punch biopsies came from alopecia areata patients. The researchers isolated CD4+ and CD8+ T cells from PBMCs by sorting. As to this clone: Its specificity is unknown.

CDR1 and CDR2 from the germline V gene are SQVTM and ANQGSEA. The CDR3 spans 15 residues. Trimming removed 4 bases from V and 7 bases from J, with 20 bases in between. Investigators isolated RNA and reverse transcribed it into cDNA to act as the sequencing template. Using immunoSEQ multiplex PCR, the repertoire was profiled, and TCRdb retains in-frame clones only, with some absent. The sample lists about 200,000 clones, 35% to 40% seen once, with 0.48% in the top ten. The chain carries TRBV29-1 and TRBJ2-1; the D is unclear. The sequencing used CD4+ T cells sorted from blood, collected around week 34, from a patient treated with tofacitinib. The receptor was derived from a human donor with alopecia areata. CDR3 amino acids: CSVVRGRNYFNEQFF. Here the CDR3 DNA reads TGCAGCGTTGTCAGAGGACGGAATTACTTTAATGAGCAGTTCTTC.